This is a list of T cell receptor beta chains from one sample in a study of control samples from healthy donors and cancer patients. The repertoire was sequenced with immunoSEQ multiplex PCR; TCRdb's copy has only in-frame clones and lacks some. The profile shows 200,000 to 250,000 clones, roughly 94% of them singletons. Input material: blood. The receptors were gathered from a man aged 50 to 60 in good health. Each CDR3 is given with its conserved first and last residue. D genes are given only for firm matches. Some rows mark clone size as missing; the rest say once, few, many or name a class of expanded clone.

abundance: -; d_gene: TRBD1; v_gene: TRBV19; j_gene: TRBJ1-4; CDR3aa: CASSITGGERVAKLFF; CDR3nt: TGTGCCAGTAGTATTACAGGGGGAGAAAGGGTGGCAAAACTGTTTTTT
abundance: -; d_gene: TRBD1; v_gene: TRBV5-6; j_gene: TRBJ2-7; CDR3aa: CASSLRQGAYEQYF; CDR3nt: TGTGCCAGCAGCTTGCGACAGGGGGCCTACGAGCAGTACTTC
abundance: -; d_gene: -; v_gene: TRBV6-6; j_gene: TRBJ2-1; CDR3aa: CASSPSQGRGMNEQFF; CDR3nt: TGTGCCAGCAGTCCCTCCCAGGGGAGAGGGATGAATGAGCAGTTCTTC
abundance: -; d_gene: TRBD2; v_gene: TRBV7-8; j_gene: TRBJ2-7; CDR3aa: CASSLLAPAGGRYEQYF; CDR3nt: TGTGCCAGCAGCTTACTGGCCCCGGCGGGGGGGCGGTACGAGCAGTACTTC
abundance: -; d_gene: -; v_gene: TRBV24-1; j_gene: TRBJ1-2; CDR3aa: CATSDRATRYGYTF; CDR3nt: TGTGCCACCAGTGACAGGGCTACAAGGTATGGCTACACCTTC
abundance: -; d_gene: -; v_gene: TRBV29-1; j_gene: TRBJ2-1; CDR3aa: CSGRAFNEQFF; CDR3nt: TGCAGCGGCCGGGCCTTCAATGAGCAGTTCTTC
abundance: -; d_gene: TRBD1; v_gene: TRBV10-3; j_gene: TRBJ1-2; CDR3aa: CAISESMDRGNGYTF; CDR3nt: TGTGCCATCAGTGAGTCGATGGACAGGGGTAACGGCTACACCTTC
abundance: -; d_gene: -; v_gene: TRBV5-1; j_gene: TRBJ2-7; CDR3aa: CASSYRDTSYEQYF; CDR3nt: TGCGCCAGCAGCTACCGGGACACCTCCTACGAGCAGTACTTC
abundance: -; d_gene: -; v_gene: TRBV7-9; j_gene: TRBJ2-3; CDR3aa: CASSFGPLSTDTQYF; CDR3nt: TGTGCCAGCAGCTTCGGCCCGCTTAGCACAGATACGCAGTATTTT
abundance: -; d_gene: -; v_gene: TRBV29-1; j_gene: TRBJ2-7; CDR3aa: CSVAGTALYYEQYF; CDR3nt: TGCAGCGTGGCCGGGACTGCGCTATACTACGAGCAGTACTTC
abundance: -; d_gene: TRBD2; v_gene: TRBV5-1; j_gene: TRBJ2-2; CDR3aa: CASSIRTSGGTGELFF; CDR3nt: TGCGCCAGCAGCATACGGACTAGCGGGGGCACCGGGGAGCTGTTTTTT
abundance: -; d_gene: TRBD2; v_gene: TRBV30; j_gene: TRBJ2-1; CDR3aa: CAWRPGGGVHEQFF; CDR3nt: TGTGCCTGGAGACCTGGGGGGGGAGTTCATGAGCAGTTCTTC
abundance: -; d_gene: -; v_gene: TRBV15; j_gene: TRBJ2-1; CDR3aa: CATSTGTVFYNEQFF; CDR3nt: TGTGCCACCAGCACCGGGACCGTTTTTTACAATGAGCAGTTCTTC
abundance: -; d_gene: -; v_gene: TRBV30; j_gene: TRBJ1-6; CDR3aa: CAWGQDSATPLHF; CDR3nt: TGTGCCTGGGGACAAGACTCCGCAACACCCCTCCACTTT
abundance: few; d_gene: -; v_gene: TRBV28; j_gene: TRBJ1-1; CDR3aa: CASNRNTEAFF; CDR3nt: TGTGCCAGCAACAGGAACACTGAAGCTTTCTTT
abundance: -; d_gene: -; v_gene: TRBV2; j_gene: TRBJ2-6; CDR3aa: CASSDLYSGANVLTF; CDR3nt: TGTGCCAGCAGTGACCTCTACTCTGGGGCCAACGTCCTGACTTTC
abundance: -; d_gene: -; v_gene: TRBV12-5; j_gene: TRBJ2-5; CDR3aa: CASGLEDNSPQYF; CDR3nt: TGTGCTAGTGGTTTGGAGGACAACTCACCCCAGTACTTC
abundance: -; d_gene: -; v_gene: TRBV5-1; j_gene: TRBJ1-2; CDR3aa: CASSLDVDYGYTF; CDR3nt: TGCGCCAGCAGCTTGGATGTTGACTATGGCTACACCTTC
abundance: -; d_gene: -; v_gene: TRBV19; j_gene: TRBJ1-4; CDR3aa: CATSPWDPGDEKLFF; CDR3nt: TGTGCCACGTCACCTTGGGACCCAGGGGATGAAAAACTGTTTTTT
abundance: -; d_gene: -; v_gene: TRBV15; j_gene: TRBJ1-6; CDR3aa: CATSRDRLDSSSYNSPLHF; CDR3nt: TGTGCCACCAGCAGAGATCGTTTGGATAGTAGCTCCTATAATTCACCCCTCCACTTT
abundance: -; d_gene: -; v_gene: TRBV7-2; j_gene: TRBJ2-7; CDR3aa: CASSITTSAYEQYF; CDR3nt: TGTGCCAGCAGCATTACGACGAGTGCCTACGAGCAGTACTTC
abundance: -; d_gene: -; v_gene: TRBV4-1; j_gene: TRBJ2-2; CDR3aa: CASSKRQANTGELFF; CDR3nt: TGCGCCAGCAGTAAGAGGCAGGCGAACACCGGGGAGCTGTTTTTT